The clone carrying this TCR beta chain was detected only a few times. The antigen is unknown. The sample belongs to a study of cytomegalovirus exposure and HLA in healthy donors. Findings and limits, study-wide: In a later analysis, parvovirus B19, influenza, CMV and Epstein-Barr virus appeared linked to several top co-occurrence clusters. The study assumed roughly uniform donor sequencing depth for presence/absence analyses.

CDR3 length equals 16 residues. The germline gives CDR1 SEHNR, CDR2 FQNEAQ (reference sequence). V lost 7 bases and J 6 bases, leaving 22 bases between the germline ends. 13 Jbeta primers and 60 Vbeta primers were used for the PCR. The data were produced by immunoSEQ multiplex PCR, yet TCRdb's version contains in-frame clones alone and is incomplete. The sample lists under 130,000 clones, 10% to 15% occurring once. The rearrangement joins TRBV7-9 to TRBJ1-3, with D possibly matching TRBD1 (6 bases). This receptor was identified in a man aged 35 to 55 in good health and CMV-seropositive. The sample consisted of PBMCs. The CDR3 region is CASNGRGPTGSNTIYF. CDR3 bases: TGTGCCAGCAATGGGCGGGGGCCGACTGGGTCAAACACCATATATTTT.